These 20 T cell receptor beta chains were sequenced from one sample in a study of blood T cells in healthy people across ages. Primed by a sample-barcoded 5' primer and a J-beta primer mix, a second PCR proceeded for roughly 7 to 12 cycles. Each CDR3 protein is one row after TCRdb ran MiXCR on the 5' RACE reads. Of some 800,000 distinct CDR3 sequences in the sample, roughly 25% were seen once. These same data were also listed under a study on T cells of mothers and their children.

The sequencing sample was made of blood. The receptors derive from a boy between 5 and 17 years old in good health.

This clonotype was seen ten or more times. This sequence joins TRBV6-5 and TRBJ2-3; 7 positions agree with TRBD1. The CDR3 has 13 residues. The V gene's germline CDR1 is MNHEY and CDR2 SVGAGI. Unmatched junction bases numbered 4, after V lost 6 bases and J lost 4 bases. The CDR3 sequence: CASSYRGPDTQYF. The CDR3 DNA is TGTGCCAGCAGCTACAGGGGCCCAGATACGCAGTATTTT.

The rearrangement joins TRBV20-1 to TRBJ1-6, with D possibly TRBD1 on 5 matching bases. Germline lookup yields CDR1 DFQATT and CDR2 SNEGSKA (reference sequence). The CDR3 runs 14 residues. V lost 0 bases to trimming and J lost 7 bases, with 10 bases between them. The CDR3 region is CSARDMGGNSPLHF. DNA of the CDR3: TGCAGTGCTAGAGATATGGGGGGGAATTCACCCCTCCACTTT.

The chain couples TRBV20-1 to TRBJ1-2; D unclear. This CDR3 is built from 9 residues. The V end was cut by 3 bases, the J end by 7 bases, with 3 bases between. Germline loops: CDR1 DFQATT, CDR2 SNEGSKA (reference sequence). The CDR3 region has the DNA TGCAGTGCTAGTTCTGGCTACACCTTC. It specifies CSASSGYTF.

The chain joins TRBV7-2 to TRBJ1-1; possible D gene TRBD1, 5 bases. The CDR3 is made up of 13 amino acids. The ends were cut back, 6 bases at V and 0 bases at J, with 8 bases in the middle. The germline CDR1 and CDR2 sequences are SGHTA and FQGNSA. CDR3 sequence: CASRKGVNTEAFF. The CDR3 bases are TGTGCCAGCAGAAAAGGGGTGAACACTGAAGCTTTCTTT.

To note about this clonotype: The CDR3 ends on some other residue instead of the conserved phenylalanine or tryptophan, so this is likely a read error. V and J are TRBV7-6 and TRBJ2-1; 9 positions match TRBD1. The germline CDR1 and CDR2 sequences are SGHVS and FNYEAQ. V lost 3 bases and J lost 6; bases outside the gene matches: 12. The CDR3 sequence is 17 residues long. The CDR3 spells CASSFIGQGQRGNEQFL. CDR3 nucleotides: TGTGCCAGCAGCTTTATAGGACAGGGGCAGCGAGGCAATGAGCAGTTCTTA.

This clonotype was counted a few times. The chain carries TRBV20-1 and TRBJ2-7; 11 nucleotides match TRBD1. The J segment lost 3 bases and the V segment lost 6 bases, leaving 1 base of the junction unmatched. CDR3 length equals 12 residues. Germline values: CDR1 DFQATT, CDR2 SNEGSKA (reference sequence). Here the CDR3 DNA reads TGCAGTGCCGGGACAGGGGGCTACGAGCAGTACTTC. The encoded protein is CSAGTGGYEQYF.

This clonotype was observed a few times. The chain couples TRBV6-2 or TRBV6-3 to TRBJ2-1; 7 bases match TRBD1. The CDR3 runs 15 residues. Germline V gene lookup returns CDR1 MNHEY and CDR2 SVGEGT. Trimming removed 6 bases from V and 8 bases from J; junction bases left unmatched: 13. The CDR3 sequence is CASRYLVGTVYEQFF. In DNA, the CDR3 is TGTGCCAGCAGGTACCTGGTTGGGACAGTCTATGAGCAGTTCTTC.

Regarding this clonotype: At one end the junction does not follow the germline gene, possibly because of a read error. The V call is TRBV27, the J call TRBJ1-1; tentative D call: TRBD1 (5 bases). Germline CDR1 and CDR2: MNHEY and SMNVEV (reference sequence). CDR3 length: 14 residues. The CDR3 nucleotides are TGTGCCAGCAGTTTAGGCAGGGTGAACACTGCAGCTTTCTTT. Protein sequence: CASSLGRVNTAAFF.

This chain uses TRBV20-1 with TRBJ1-1; D perhaps matches TRBD1 (5 bases). The CDR3 contains 17 residues. CDR1 and CDR2 from the germline V gene are DFQATT and SNEGSKA (reference sequence). The V gene lost 0 bases and the J gene lost 3 bases, with 20 bases spanning the gap. The CDR3, as DNA: TGCAGTGCTAGAGATATCTTACAGGCCTTGAAGTACACTGAAGCTTTCTTT. Translated: CSARDILQALKYTEAFF.

The gene calls are TRBV12-3 or TRBV12-4 and TRBJ2-5, with D possibly being TRBD1 or TRBD2 (6 bases each). The DNA end is a closer match to TRBJ2-1, so the J assignment may be wrong. The CDR3 is made up of 17 amino acids. The CDR3 coding sequence is TGTGCCAGCACTCATTACCGCCGGGGGCGAGAGTACAATGAGCAGTTCTTC. Protein: CASTHYRRGREYNEQFF.

There are a few counts of this clonotype. This sequence joins TRBV2 and TRBJ2-5, with D uncertain. The V gene lost 4 bases and the J gene lost 2 bases, with 8 bases spanning the gap. Germline V CDR1 and CDR2: SNHLY, FYNNEI. The CDR3 spans 13 residues. CDR3 region: CASSVRRQETQYF. In nucleotides, the CDR3 is TGTGCCAGCAGTGTAAGGAGACAAGAGACCCAGTACTTC.

In this sample, this clonotype turned up a few times. The chain uses TRBV20-1 and TRBJ2-1; 9 bases agree with TRBD1. The CDR3 has 13 amino acids. V dropped 6 bases and J dropped 3; count of bases not matched to a gene: 3. Per the germline V gene, CDR1 is DFQATT and CDR2 is SNEGSKA (reference sequence). The chain's CDR3 is CSAGTGHYNEQFF. The CDR3, as DNA: TGCAGTGCCGGGACAGGGCACTACAATGAGCAGTTCTTC.

The table lists this clonotype with a few counts. The chain recombines TRBV11-2 with TRBJ2-3; 13 nucleotides line up with TRBD2. Looked up from germline, CDR1 is SGHAT and CDR2 is FQNNGV. The CDR3 extends over 19 amino acids. Germline trimming cut 0 bases from V and 1 base from J; bases unmatched to any gene: 7. This CDR3 reads CASSLDRGTSGVGTDTQYF. In DNA form, the CDR3 reads TGTGCCAGCAGCTTAGATCGTGGGACTAGCGGGGTGGGCACAGATACGCAGTATTTT.

This clonotype came up a few times. The genes are TRBV27 and TRBJ2-3, with 7 bases identical to TRBD2. This CDR3 comprises 16 residues. Germline values: CDR1 MNHEY, CDR2 SMNVEV (reference sequence). The ends lost 6 bases at V and 0 bases at J; junction bases unmatched: 9. CDR3 DNA: TGTGCCAGCAGATGGGAGGGACTGACTAGCACAGATACGCAGTATTTT. This gives the protein CASRWEGLTSTDTQYF.

The V gene is TRBV5-1, the J gene TRBJ2-7; TRBD2 might be the D (5 bases). The CDR3 runs 15 residues. Looked up from germline, CDR1 is SGHRS and CDR2 is YFSETQ. V was clipped by 6 bases and J by 7 bases, with 23 bases between them. CDR3 in amino acids: CASNLASPRSLEQYF. As DNA, the CDR3 is TGCGCCAGCAACCTAGCTAGCCCAAGGTCTTTGGAGCAGTACTTC.

The J gene is TRBJ1-4, the V gene TRBV27; maybe TRBD1 (5 bases). Trimming left V 5 bases short and J 10 bases short, with 17 bases between. Germline lookup yields CDR1 MNHEY and CDR2 SMNVEV (reference sequence). CDR3 length: 14 residues. CDR3 region: CASSPTPRGAKLFF. DNA for the CDR3: TGTGCCAGCAGTCCCACCCCCCGCGGGGCAAAACTGTTTTTT.

The V and J genes are TRBV6-4 and TRBJ2-1, with no clear D. The CDR3 covers 14 residues. CDR1 MRHNA and CDR2 SNTAGT come from the germline V gene. Trimming stripped 4 bases from V and 0 bases from J, with 7 bases between. The CDR3 DNA is TGTGCCAGCAGTGCGGACGGCTCCTACAATGAGCAGTTCTTC. Encoded protein: CASSADGSYNEQFF.

A few counts support this clonotype. The chain uses TRBV12-3 or TRBV12-4 and TRBJ2-5; 7 bases agree with TRBD1. The J call may not be correct, given that the DNA end is closer to TRBJ2-1. The CDR3 is made up of 13 amino acids. CDR3 sequence reads: CASSPQTGFGQFF. For the CDR3, the DNA is TGTGCCAGCAGTCCACAGACAGGGTTTGGGCAGTTCTTC.

This clonotype has just a few counts. The chain couples TRBV20-1 to TRBJ1-6; 7 bases are shared with TRBD1. Germline loops: CDR1 DFQATT, CDR2 SNEGSKA (reference sequence). CDR3 length: 14 amino acids. The V segment lost 1 base and the J segment 6 bases; nucleotides outside the gene matches: 3. CDR3 bases: TGCAGTGCTAGAGTAGGGGACAGTAATTCACCCCTCCACTTT. Amino acid sequence: CSARVGDSNSPLHF.

The chain has TRBV28 and TRBJ1-1, with a possible D match to TRBD1 (6 bases). V dropped 6 bases and J dropped 3 bases, with 11 bases sitting between them. Germline V CDR1 and CDR2: MDHEN, SYDVKM. The CDR3 runs 13 residues. The CDR3 coding sequence is TGTGCCAGCAGGGCCTCAGGGGACACTGAAGCTTTCTTT. Translating gives CASRASGDTEAFF.